The present TCR beta chain was sequenced within a study of blood T cell repertoires in COVID-19. Looking at the study overall: The origin of the acute and convalescent COVID-19 samples was the United States, Italy and Spain. From T cells, B-cell-depleted T cells, or PBMCs came the material, which was cDNA or gDNA.

Original data processing: Amplifying reference gene primers gave estimates of nucleated cell counts. Here immunoSEQ multiplex PCR was the method, and the copy in TCRdb shows in-frame clones only, minus some. The D gene and trimming were derived from the DNA, and the V and J assignments and clone size from that table. The top ten hold under 5% of the sample, which has 150,000 to 200,000 clones, roughly 91% seen once. Germline loops: CDR1 LNHNV, CDR2 YYDKDF (reference sequence). The CDR3 is 13 residues long. The V end was cut by 1 base, the J end by 2 bases, with 3 bases between. The clonotype originates from a woman aged 50 to 65 with acute or convalescent COVID-19. The genes are TRBV15 and TRBJ2-1; D not certain. Sample: peripheral blood. The CDR3 loop is CATSRGAYNEQFF. For the CDR3, the DNA is TGTGCCACCAGCAGAGGAGCCTACAATGAGCAGTTCTTC. Variable domain in full (rest from reference TRBV15 and TRBJ2-1): DAMVIQNPRYQVTQFGKPVTLSCSQTLNHNVMYWYQQKSSQAPKLLFHYYDKDFNNEADTPDNFQSRRPNTSFCFLDIRSPGLGDTAMYLCATSRGAYNEQFFGPGTRLTVL.